The T cell receptor beta chain under discussion was sequenced for a study of blood T cell repertoires in COVID-19. This CDR3 spans 17 amino acids. Germline V CDR1 and CDR2: SNHLY, FYNNEI. Losses at the gene ends were 7 bases for V and 0 bases for J; bases not matched to a gene: 12. Clones were read by immunoSEQ multiplex PCR, and TCRdb kept only the in-frame ones, dropping some. The sample yields approximately 240,000 clones, around 80% seen once. This sequence joins TRBV2 and TRBJ2-5; 9 positions match TRBD1. This TCR was sampled from a woman in her sixties or seventies who had recovered from COVID-19. The sequenced material came from peripheral blood. The CDR3 nucleotides are TGTGCCAGCATTCGGGGACAGGGACAAGAGTACCAAGAGACCCAGTACTTC. Translating it yields CASIRGQGQEYQETQYF.